This record covers a single T cell receptor (beta chain). The record originates from a study of T cell changes during pregnancy in multiple sclerosis. Sequencing was performed with immunoSEQ multiplex PCR; in TCRdb, only in-frame clones are kept and a portion is missing. Found here are tens of thousands of clones, about 90% of them singletons; the top ten hold approximately 2.2%. The ends were cut back, 4 bases at V and 6 bases at J, with 19 bases in the middle. Germline-derived CDR1 and CDR2 are SGHAT and FQNNGV. This CDR3 is 15 amino acids long. This sequence was found in a female donor with multiple sclerosis, enrolled in a pregnancy study. Material: peripheral blood, obtained in the first trimester of pregnancy. The chain joins TRBV11-2 to TRBJ2-7; D call uncertain. CDR3 sequence: CASSSSGIGSSEQYF. CDR3 bases: TGTGCCAGCAGCTCCTCGGGTATCGGTTCGAGCGAGCAGTACTTC.